The next 10 T cell receptor beta chains were all read from a single sample in a study of T cell responses to AZD1222 COVID-19 vaccine. Method: immunoSEQ multiplex PCR; TCRdb's copy keeps in-frame clones and lacks some. The sample has 56,000 or so clones; approximately 80% are singletons. Sequencing was performed on peripheral blood, taken 28 days after the second AZD1222 dose. Every receptor here comes from an adult who received the AZD1222 COVID-19 vaccine.

The chain combines TRBV3-1 (or the pseudogene TRBV3-2) with TRBJ2-1; D possibly uses TRBD1 or TRBD2 (6 bases each). With 8 bases removed from V and 4 bases from J, the gap between germline ends came to 12 bases. The germline V gene has CDR1 LGHDT and CDR2 YNNKEL (reference sequence). This CDR3 has 13 residues. CDR3 DNA: TGTGCCAGCTTTAGGAGGGGGTACAATGAGCAGTTCTTC. It is translated as CASFRRGYNEQFF.

The CDR3 DNA sequence: TGTGCCAGCAGCGTAGGACCTGAGGGTTCACCCCTCCACTTT. Amino acids: CASSVGPEGSPLHF. This chain uses TRBV9 with TRBJ1-6, with no clear D. V lost 0 bases, J lost 9 bases, and 10 bases lay in between. This CDR3 has 14 amino acids. CDR1 is SGDLS and CDR2 is YYNGEE in the germline V gene.

The chain combines TRBV6-5 with TRBJ1-5, with D perhaps matching TRBD1 (5 bases). Germline V lookup: CDR1 MNHEY, CDR2 SVGAGI. Trimming stripped 6 bases from V and 3 bases from J, with 12 bases between. The CDR3 has 14 amino acids. The CDR3 loop reads CASRPGQLNQPQHF. The CDR3 region has the DNA TGTGCCAGCAGACCCGGACAACTCAATCAGCCCCAGCATTTT.

The chain carries TRBV29-1 and TRBJ2-1, with TRBD2 matching over 7 bases. Germline loops: CDR1 SQVTM, CDR2 ANQGSEA. V shed 3 bases, J shed 6 bases, and the junction held 14 bases outside the gene matches. CDR3 length equals 16 residues. CDR3 residues: CSVDSAGVSTTNEQFF. The CDR3 DNA reads as TGCAGCGTTGATTCCGCGGGAGTCTCCACCACCAATGAGCAGTTCTTC.

V gene TRBV20-1 combines with J gene TRBJ1-1, with 8 bases matching TRBD1. Germline CDR1 DFQATT, CDR2 SNEGSKA (reference sequence). This CDR3 has 14 amino acids. V shed 3 bases and J 5 bases; nucleotides not matched to a gene: 8. The CDR3 DNA sequence: TGCAGTGCTAGTTCGGGGACAGGATGGACTGAAGCTTTCTTT. This translates into CSASSGTGWTEAFF.

The chain combines TRBV28 with TRBJ1-2; D is possibly TRBD1 (5 bases). Trimming pared 8 bases from V and 4 bases from J, leaving 17 bases between. The V gene's germline CDR1 is MDHEN and CDR2 SYDVKM. This CDR3 has 14 residues. DNA of the CDR3: TGTGCCAGCTTATCAGGAGGGGAAGCCTATGGCTACACCTTC. This codes for CASLSGGEAYGYTF.

The gene calls are TRBV27 and TRBJ2-5; TRBD1 is a possible D gene (5 bases). The V gene lost 6 bases and the J gene lost 4 bases, with 12 bases spanning the gap. Germline loops: CDR1 MNHEY, CDR2 SMNVEV (reference sequence). This CDR3 spans 13 amino acids. The CDR3 DNA reads as TGTGCCAGCAGAAAGGGGTTGGGAGAGACCCAGTACTTC. Translation: CASRKGLGETQYF.

On this clone: Since no conserved phenylalanine or tryptophan closes the CDR3, a read error is the likely cause. The DNA is omitted, as the CDR3 cannot be located on it reliably, and the CDR3 follows TCRdb's listing. The chain joins TRBV24-1 to TRBJ2-7; the table calls TRBD1, which could not be checked here. CDR1 and CDR2 (germline): KGHDR, SFDVKD. Inclusive of both ends, the CDR3 amounts to 14 amino acids. The CDR3 protein is CATSGWDTKNISRT.

V is TRBV2 and J is TRBJ1-6; possibly TRBD1 for D (6 bases). V shed 3 bases and J shed 10 bases, with 16 bases lying between them. Germline lookup yields CDR1 SNHLY and CDR2 FYNNEI. This CDR3 contains 15 residues. CDR3 bases: TGTGCCAGCAGTGAGGCTCTGCAGGGGTGGTCACCCCTCCACTTT. This translates into CASSEALQGWSPLHF.

V is TRBV29-1 and J is TRBJ2-7; 9 bases match TRBD1. Germline V gene lookup returns CDR1 SQVTM and CDR2 ANQGSEA. There are 13 residues in the CDR3. Trimming took 7 bases from V and 5 from J; bases not matched to a gene: 9. CDR3 bases: TGCAGCGCGCCGGGACAGGGACCCCACGAGCAGTACTTC. Translation: CSAPGQGPHEQYF.